The 5 T cell receptor beta chains presented below share a single source sample, sequenced in a study of T cell changes during pregnancy in multiple sclerosis. The table came from immunoSEQ multiplex PCR; TCRdb's copy has only in-frame clones and leaves some out. The table lists about 47,000 clones, about 92% of them singletons. Source: peripheral blood, taken in the third trimester of pregnancy. The origin of the receptors is a female donor with multiple sclerosis, enrolled in a pregnancy study.

The chain uses TRBV7-2 and TRBJ1-4, with D tentatively TRBD1 (5 bases). This CDR3 comprises 15 residues. Germline lookup yields CDR1 SGHTA and CDR2 FQGNSA. Trimming removed 4 bases from V and 6 bases from J, with 15 bases in between. This CDR3 is CASSYGGGGDEKLFF. CDR3 DNA: TGTGCCAGCAGCTACGGTGGCGGGGGGGATGAAAAACTGTTTTTT.

The gene calls are TRBV7-9 and TRBJ1-2; 11 bases are a match to TRBD1. V dropped 3 bases and J dropped 4; count of bases not matched to a gene: 10. The CDR3 is made up of 17 amino acids. Germline V gene data show CDR1 as SEHNR and CDR2 as FQNEAQ (reference sequence). The CDR3 is CASSFLGQGARGYGYTF. CDR3 coding DNA: TGTGCCAGCAGCTTTCTTGGACAGGGGGCGCGAGGCTATGGCTACACCTTC. Combining the CDR3 with reference TRBV7-9 and TRBJ1-2 gives the whole variable domain DTGVSQNPRHKITKRGQNVTFRCDPISEHNRLYWYRQTLGQGPEFLTYFQNEAQLEKSRLLSDRFSAERPKGSFSTLEIQRTEQGDSAMYLCASSFLGQGARGYGYTFGSGTRLTVV.

This chain uses TRBV5-5 with TRBJ2-2, with 10 bases identical to TRBD2. From germline, CDR1 is SGHKS and CDR2 YYEKEE (reference sequence). The CDR3 totals 18 residues. V was clipped by 2 bases and J by 7 bases; unmatched bases: 14. The DNA for the CDR3 is TGTGCCAGCAGCTTAGGTACAACTAGCGGGACTTTTATCGGGGAGCTGTTTTTT. Its translation is CASSLGTTSGTFIGELFF. The full variable domain, completed using reference TRBV5-5 and TRBJ2-2, is DAGVTQSPTHLIKTRGQQVTLRCSPISGHKSVSWYQQVLGQGPQFIFQYYEKEERGRGNFPDRFSARQFPNYSSELNVNALLLGDSALYLCASSLGTTSGTFIGELFFGEGSRLTVL.

The rearrangement uses TRBV6-6 and TRBJ2-7, with 8 bases aligning to TRBD2. The germline V gene encodes CDR1 MNHNY and CDR2 SVGAGI (reference sequence). The J segment lost 6 bases and the V segment lost 6 bases, leaving 13 bases of the junction unmatched. The CDR3 contains 15 residues. The CDR3 sequence: CASSQKAGVPGEQYF. The DNA for the CDR3 is TGTGCCAGCAGCCAAAAAGCGGGAGTCCCCGGCGAGCAGTACTTC.

V usage is TRBV18 and J usage is TRBJ1-2; D is ambiguous. The CDR3 is 13 residues long. In germline, CDR1 is KGHSH, CDR2 LQKENI. V was cut by 3 bases and J by 6 bases, with 11 bases left in between. The CDR3, as DNA: TGTGCCAGCTCACCCCGGGAGGGAGATGGCTACACCTTC. It yields the protein CASSPREGDGYTF.